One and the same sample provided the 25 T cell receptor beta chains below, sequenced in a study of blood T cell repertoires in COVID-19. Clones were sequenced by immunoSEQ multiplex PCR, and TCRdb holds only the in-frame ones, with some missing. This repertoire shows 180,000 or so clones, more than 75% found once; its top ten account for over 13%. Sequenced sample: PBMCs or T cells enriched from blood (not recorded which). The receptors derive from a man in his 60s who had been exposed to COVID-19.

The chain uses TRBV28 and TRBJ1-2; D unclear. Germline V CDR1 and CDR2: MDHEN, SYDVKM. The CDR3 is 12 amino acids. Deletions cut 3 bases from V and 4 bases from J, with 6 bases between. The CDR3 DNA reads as TGTGCCAGCAGTTTGTATTTCTATGGCTACACCTTC. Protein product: CASSLYFYGYTF.

CDR3 protein: CSVDDRTLPYNEQFF. CDR3 nucleotide sequence: TGCAGCGTTGACGACAGGACACTTCCCTACAATGAGCAGTTCTTC. The V call is TRBV29-1, the J call TRBJ2-1; maybe TRBD1 (6 bases). Germline values: CDR1 SQVTM, CDR2 ANQGSEA. V was trimmed by 3 bases and J by 2 bases, leaving 14 bases between them. The CDR3 runs to 15 residues.

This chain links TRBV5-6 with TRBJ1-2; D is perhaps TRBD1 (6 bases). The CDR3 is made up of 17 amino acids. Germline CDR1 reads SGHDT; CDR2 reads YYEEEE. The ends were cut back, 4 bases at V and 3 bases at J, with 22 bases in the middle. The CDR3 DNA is TGTGCCAGCAGCGCCATTGGGGCAGGGGACGGGTACTATGGCTACACCTTC. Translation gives CASSAIGAGDGYYGYTF.

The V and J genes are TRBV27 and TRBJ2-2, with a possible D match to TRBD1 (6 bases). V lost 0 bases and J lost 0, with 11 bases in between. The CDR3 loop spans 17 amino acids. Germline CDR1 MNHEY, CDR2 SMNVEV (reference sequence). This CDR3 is CASSLSAGTPNTGELFF. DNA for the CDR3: TGTGCCAGCAGTTTATCCGCCGGGACACCGAACACCGGGGAGCTGTTTTTT.

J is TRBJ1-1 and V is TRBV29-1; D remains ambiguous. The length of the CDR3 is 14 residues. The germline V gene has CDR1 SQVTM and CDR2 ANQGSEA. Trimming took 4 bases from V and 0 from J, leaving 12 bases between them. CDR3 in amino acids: CSVGFGGMNTEAFF. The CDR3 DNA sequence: TGCAGCGTTGGGTTTGGAGGGATGAACACTGAAGCTTTCTTT.

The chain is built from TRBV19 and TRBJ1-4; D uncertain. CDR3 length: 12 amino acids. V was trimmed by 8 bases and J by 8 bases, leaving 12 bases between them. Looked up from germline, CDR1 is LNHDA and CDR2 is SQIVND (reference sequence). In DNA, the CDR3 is TGTGCCAGTCGGGTCAGCGGGGAAAAACTGTTTTTT. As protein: CASRVSGEKLFF.

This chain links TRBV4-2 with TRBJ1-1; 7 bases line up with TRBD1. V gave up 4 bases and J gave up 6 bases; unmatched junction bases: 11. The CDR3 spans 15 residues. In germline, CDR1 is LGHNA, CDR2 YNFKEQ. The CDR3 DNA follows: TGTGCCAGCAGCCCGAGAGAGGGGGCGGCCGCTGAAGCTTTCTTT. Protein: CASSPREGAAAEAFF.

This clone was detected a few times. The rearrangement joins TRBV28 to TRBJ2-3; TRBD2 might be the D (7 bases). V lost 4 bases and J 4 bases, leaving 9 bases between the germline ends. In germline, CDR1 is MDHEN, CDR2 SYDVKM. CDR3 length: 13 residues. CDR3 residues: CASSSGGADTQYF. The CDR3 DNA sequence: TGTGCCAGCAGTTCGGGGGGCGCAGATACGCAGTATTTT.

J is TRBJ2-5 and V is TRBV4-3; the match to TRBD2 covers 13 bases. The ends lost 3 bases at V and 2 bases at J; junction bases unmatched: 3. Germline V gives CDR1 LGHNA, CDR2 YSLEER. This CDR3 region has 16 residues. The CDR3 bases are TGCGCCAGCAGCCAGGGACTAGCGGGGCCACAAGAGACCCAGTACTTC. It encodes CASSQGLAGPQETQYF.

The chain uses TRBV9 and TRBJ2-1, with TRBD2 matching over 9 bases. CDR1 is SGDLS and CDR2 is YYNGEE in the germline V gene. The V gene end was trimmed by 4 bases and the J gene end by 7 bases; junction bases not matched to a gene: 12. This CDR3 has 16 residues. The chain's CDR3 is CASSPSWASGTNEQFF. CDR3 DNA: TGTGCCAGCAGCCCTAGCTGGGCTAGCGGGACGAATGAGCAGTTCTTC.

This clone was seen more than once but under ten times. The CDR3 sequence is CAWTVGRTVGNTIYF. CDR3 bases: TGTGCCTGGACCGTGGGTCGGACAGTTGGAAACACCATATATTTT. V gene TRBV30 combines with J gene TRBJ1-3, with a possible D match to TRBD1 (6 bases). Between the trimmed V and J ends, which lost 4 bases and 3 bases, there was a span of 16 bases. The germline CDR1 and CDR2 sequences are GTSNPN and SVGIG (reference sequence). There are 15 residues in the CDR3.

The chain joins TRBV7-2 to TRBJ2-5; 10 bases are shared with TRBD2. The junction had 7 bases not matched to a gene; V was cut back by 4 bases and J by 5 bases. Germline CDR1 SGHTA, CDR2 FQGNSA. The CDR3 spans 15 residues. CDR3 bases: TGTGCCAGCAGCTCCTCTAGCGGGAGTATGGAGACCCAGTACTTC. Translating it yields CASSSSSGSMETQYF.

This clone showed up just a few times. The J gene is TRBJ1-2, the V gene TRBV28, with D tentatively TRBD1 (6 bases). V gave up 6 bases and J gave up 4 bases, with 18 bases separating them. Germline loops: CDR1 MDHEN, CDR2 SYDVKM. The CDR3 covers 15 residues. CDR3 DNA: TGTGCCAGCAGCCCCGCCGGGGGGGCTCCCTATGGCTACACCTTC. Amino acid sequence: CASSPAGGAPYGYTF.

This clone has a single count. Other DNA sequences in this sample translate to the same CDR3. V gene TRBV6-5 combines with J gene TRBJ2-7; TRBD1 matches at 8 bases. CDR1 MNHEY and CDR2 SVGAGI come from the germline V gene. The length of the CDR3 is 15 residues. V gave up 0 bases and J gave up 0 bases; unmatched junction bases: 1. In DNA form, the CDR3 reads TGTGCCAGCAGTTACTCCGGACAGGGCTCCTACGAGCAGTACTTC. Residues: CASSYSGQGSYEQYF.

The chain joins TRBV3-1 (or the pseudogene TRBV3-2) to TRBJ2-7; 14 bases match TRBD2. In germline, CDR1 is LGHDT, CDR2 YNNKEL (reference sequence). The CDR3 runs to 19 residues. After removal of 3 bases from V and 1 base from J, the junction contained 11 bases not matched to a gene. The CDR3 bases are TGTGCCAGCAGCCATGATGGGACTAGCGGGAGTCAATGGTCCTACGAGCAGTACTTC. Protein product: CASSHDGTSGSQWSYEQYF.

Here the CDR3 reads CASSRDRSTDTQYF. CDR3 DNA: TGTGCCAGCAGCCGGGACAGAAGCACAGATACGCAGTATTTT. V usage is TRBV7-9 and J usage is TRBJ2-3, with 7 bases matching TRBD1. The CDR3 extends over 14 amino acids. CDR1 and CDR2 (germline): SEHNR, FQNEAQ (reference sequence). The junction had 2 bases not matched to a gene; V was cut back by 5 bases and J by 0 bases. Filled out from reference TRBV7-9 and TRBJ2-3, the complete variable domain reads DTGVSQNPRHKITKRGQNVTFRCDPISEHNRLYWYRQTLGQGPEFLTYFQNEAQLEKSRLLSDRFSAERPKGSFSTLEIQRTEQGDSAMYLCASSRDRSTDTQYFGPGTRLTVL.

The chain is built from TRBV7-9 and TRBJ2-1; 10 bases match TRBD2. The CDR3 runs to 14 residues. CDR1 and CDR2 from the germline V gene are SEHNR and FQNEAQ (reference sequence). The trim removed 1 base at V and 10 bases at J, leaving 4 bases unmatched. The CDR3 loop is CASSLVGTSEEQFF. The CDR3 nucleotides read TGTGCCAGCAGCTTAGTCGGGACTAGCGAAGAGCAGTTCTTC.

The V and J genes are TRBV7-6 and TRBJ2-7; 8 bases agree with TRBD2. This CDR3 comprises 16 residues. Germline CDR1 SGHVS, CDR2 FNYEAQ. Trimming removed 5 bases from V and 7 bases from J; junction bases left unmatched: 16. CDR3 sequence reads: CASSPMGSGRVGEQYF. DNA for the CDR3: TGTGCCAGCAGCCCTATGGGGAGCGGGAGAGTGGGGGAGCAGTACTTC.

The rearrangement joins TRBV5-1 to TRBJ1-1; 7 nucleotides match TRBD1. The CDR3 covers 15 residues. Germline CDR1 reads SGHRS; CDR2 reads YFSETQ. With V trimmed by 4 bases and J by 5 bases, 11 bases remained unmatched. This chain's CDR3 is CASSARTGDGTEAFF. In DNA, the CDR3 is TGCGCCAGCAGCGCCAGAACAGGGGACGGTACTGAAGCTTTCTTT. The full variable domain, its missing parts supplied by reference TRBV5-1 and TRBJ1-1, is KAGVTQTPRYLIKTRGQQVTLSCSPISGHRSVSWYQQTPGQGLQFLFEYFSETQRNKGNFPGRFSGRQFSNSRSEMNVSTLELGDSALYLCASSARTGDGTEAFFGQGTRLTVV.

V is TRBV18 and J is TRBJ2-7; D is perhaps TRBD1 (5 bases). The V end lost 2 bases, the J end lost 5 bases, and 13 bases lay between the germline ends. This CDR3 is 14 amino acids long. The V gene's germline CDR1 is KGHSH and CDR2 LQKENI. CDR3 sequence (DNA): TGTGCCAGCTCACCAAAAAACACAGGAAACGAGCAGTACTTC. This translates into CASSPKNTGNEQYF.

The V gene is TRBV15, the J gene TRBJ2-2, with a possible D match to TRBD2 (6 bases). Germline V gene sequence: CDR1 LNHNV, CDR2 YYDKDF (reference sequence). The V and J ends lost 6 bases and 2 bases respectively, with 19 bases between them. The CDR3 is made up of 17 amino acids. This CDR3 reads CATSPTLRDSNTGELFF. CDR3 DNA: TGTGCCACCAGTCCTACCCTTCGGGACTCAAACACCGGGGAGCTGTTTTTT.

CDR3 in amino acids: CASAPGRGSGNTIYF. The CDR3 DNA sequence: TGTGCCAGCGCACCCGGCAGGGGCTCTGGAAACACCATATATTTT. The chain uses TRBV27 and TRBJ1-3; possible D gene TRBD1, 6 bases. The CDR3 contains 15 residues. Trimming took off 8 bases at V and 0 bases at J, with 14 bases between the two ends. Germline V lookup: CDR1 MNHEY, CDR2 SMNVEV (reference sequence).

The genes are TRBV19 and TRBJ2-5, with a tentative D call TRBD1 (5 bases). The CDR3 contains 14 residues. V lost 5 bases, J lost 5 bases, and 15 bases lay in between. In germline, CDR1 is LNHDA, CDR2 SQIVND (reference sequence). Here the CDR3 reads CASSSQGAEETQYF. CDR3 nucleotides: TGTGCCAGTAGTTCTCAAGGGGCCGAGGAGACCCAGTACTTC. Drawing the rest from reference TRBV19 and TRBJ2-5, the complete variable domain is DGGITQSPKYLFRKEGQNVTLSCEQNLNHDAMYWYRQDPGQGLRLIYYSQIVNDFQKGDIAEGYSVSREKKESFPLTVTSAQKNPTAFYLCASSSQGAEETQYFGPGTRLLVL.

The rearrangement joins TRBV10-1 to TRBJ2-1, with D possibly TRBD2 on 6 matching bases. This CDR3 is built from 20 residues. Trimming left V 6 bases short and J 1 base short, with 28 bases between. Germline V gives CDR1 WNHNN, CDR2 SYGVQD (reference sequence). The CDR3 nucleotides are TGCGCCAGCAGCAACCGACGTCCTTCCCTCGGGGGTGAGTCCTACAATGAGCAGTTCTTC. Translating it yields CASSNRRPSLGGESYNEQFF.

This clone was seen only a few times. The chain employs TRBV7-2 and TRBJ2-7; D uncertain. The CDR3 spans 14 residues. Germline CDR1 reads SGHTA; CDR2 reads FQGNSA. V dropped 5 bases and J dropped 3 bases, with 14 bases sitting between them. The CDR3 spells CASSLSAAHYEQYF. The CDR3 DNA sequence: TGTGCCAGCAGCCTGTCCGCGGCCCACTACGAGCAGTACTTC.